This T cell receptor beta chain was profiled in a study of T cells in localized non-small cell lung cancer. Sequenced by immunoSEQ multiplex PCR; TCRdb stores in-frame clones only, minus some. The sample records about 54,000 clones, about 83% being singletons. V was trimmed by 2 bases and J by 3 bases, leaving 11 bases between them. The V gene's germline CDR1 is SGHKS and CDR2 YYEKEE (reference sequence). This CDR3 contains 14 residues. About this clone: Its antigen is still unknown.

Study-wide points: Adjacent lung was found to contain a median approximately 60 of the top 100 tumor clones. Elevated blood T cell density was associated with longer overall survival.

The chain uses TRBV5-5 and TRBJ1-1; D call uncertain. The material was peripheral blood, obtained before any cancer treatment. The clonotype was recovered from a female donor older than 55 with stage II squamous cell lung carcinoma. CDR3 in DNA: TGTGCCAGCAGCTTTGGCCAGTTGGACACTGAAGCTTTCTTT. Its translation is CASSFGQLDTEAFF. Full variable domain (outside the CDR3, taken from reference TRBV5-5 and TRBJ1-1): DAGVTQSPTHLIKTRGQQVTLRCSPISGHKSVSWYQQVLGQGPQFIFQYYEKEERGRGNFPDRFSARQFPNYSSELNVNALLLGDSALYLCASSFGQLDTEAFFGQGTRLTVV.